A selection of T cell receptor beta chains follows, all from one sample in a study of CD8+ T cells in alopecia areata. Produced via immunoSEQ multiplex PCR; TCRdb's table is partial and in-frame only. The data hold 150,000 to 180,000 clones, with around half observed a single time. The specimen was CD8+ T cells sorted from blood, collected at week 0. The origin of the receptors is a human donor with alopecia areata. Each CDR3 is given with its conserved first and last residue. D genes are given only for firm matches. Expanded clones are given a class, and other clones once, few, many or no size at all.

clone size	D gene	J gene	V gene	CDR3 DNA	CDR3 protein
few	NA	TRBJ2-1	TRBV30	TGTGCCTGGAGGGGGGGATACAATGAGCAGTTCTTC	CAWRGGYNEQFF
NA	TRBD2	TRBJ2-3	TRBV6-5	TGTGCCAGCAGCGAGGGACTAGCGGCAGATACGCAGTATTTT	CASSEGLAADTQYF
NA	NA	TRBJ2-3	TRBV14	TGTGCCAGCAGCCAACTAGGTATTCGGACAGATACGCAGTATTTT	CASSQLGIRTDTQYF
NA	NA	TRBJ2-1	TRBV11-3	TGTGCCAGCAGCTGGGACAAGGGTGAGCAGTTCTTC	CASSWDKGEQFF
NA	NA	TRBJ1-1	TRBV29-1	TGCAGCGTCCCAGGGGAAATGAACACTGAAGCTTTCTTT	CSVPGEMNTEAFF
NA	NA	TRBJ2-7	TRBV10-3	TGTGCCATCAGTGATCCAGGGGAGCAGTACTTC	CAISDPGEQYF
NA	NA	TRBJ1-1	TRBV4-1	TGCGCCAGCAGCCAAGGAGGGGCTGAAGCTTTCTTT	CASSQGGAEAFF
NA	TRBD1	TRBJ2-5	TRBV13	TGTGCCAGCAGCTCCCGGGACAGGGAAGAACAAGAGACCCAGTACTTC	CASSSRDREEQETQYF
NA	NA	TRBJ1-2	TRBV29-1	TGCAGCACTTCCGGAGGAGAGTTTAACACCTTC	CSTSGGEFNTF
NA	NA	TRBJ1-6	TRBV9	TGTGCCAGCAGCGCCCGGGACGGAGCCGTAGTTGGGTCACCCCTCCACTTT	CASSARDGAVVGSPLHF
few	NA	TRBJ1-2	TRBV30	TGTGCCTGTCCAGGGGACTTCTATGGCTACACCTTC	CACPGDFYGYTF
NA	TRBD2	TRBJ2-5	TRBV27	TGTGCCAGCAGTTTATCGGGGCTAGCGGGAGAGACCCAGTACTTC	CASSLSGLAGETQYF
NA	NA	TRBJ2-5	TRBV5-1	TGCGCCAGCAGCTTAGAGCCCTTACAAGAGACCCAGTACTTC	CASSLEPLQETQYF
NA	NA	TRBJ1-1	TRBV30	TGTGCCTGGAGTGTACTGCCCCCGGGGTTTGGCACTGAAGCTTTCTTT	CAWSVLPPGFGTEAFF
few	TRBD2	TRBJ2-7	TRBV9	TGTGCCAGCAGCGTCGGGACTACCTCCTACGAGCAGTACTTC	CASSVGTTSYEQYF
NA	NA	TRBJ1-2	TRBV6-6	TGTGCCAGCACGTCAGGAAACTATGGCTACACCTTC	CASTSGNYGYTF
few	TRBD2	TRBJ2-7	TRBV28	TGTGCCAGCAGTGTAGTAGCGGGCTCCTACGAGCAGTACTTC	CASSVVAGSYEQYF
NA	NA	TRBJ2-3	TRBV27	TGTGCCAGCAGTTCCAATATACAGGGAATGCGCATGGGAGATACGCAGTATTTT	CASSSNIQGMRMGDTQYF
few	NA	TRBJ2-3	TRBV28	TGTGCCAGTGGACTAGGGGGAGATACGCAGTATTTT	CASGLGGDTQYF
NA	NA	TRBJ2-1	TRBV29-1	TGCAGCGTTCTGGGGCACCCCAAAAGCTCCTACAATGAGCAGTTCTTC	CSVLGHPKSSYNEQFF
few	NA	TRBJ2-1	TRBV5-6	TGTGCCAGCAGCACCGCCGGCAATGAGCAGTTCTTC	CASSTAGNEQFF
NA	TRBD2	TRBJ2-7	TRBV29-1	TGCAGCGCCCTAGCGGGGGAGGCCTACGAGCAGTACTTC	CSALAGEAYEQYF
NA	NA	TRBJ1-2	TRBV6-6	TGTGCCAGCAGTTACTCGATCCGGGGAGGCTATGGCTACACCTTC	CASSYSIRGGYGYTF
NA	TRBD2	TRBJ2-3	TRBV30	TGTGCCTGGAACGGGGGGGCCGGAGATACGCAGTATTTT	CAWNGGAGDTQYF
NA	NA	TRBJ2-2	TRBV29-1	TGCAGCGTAGGGCCCAACACCGGGGAGCTGTTTTTT	CSVGPNTGELFF
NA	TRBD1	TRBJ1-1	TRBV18	TGTGCCAGCTCACCGGGAGGACAGGACCCGAACACTGAAGCTTTCTTT	CASSPGGQDPNTEAFF
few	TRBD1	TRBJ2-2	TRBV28	TGTGCCAGCAGGAGTCGACAGGGCGCCGGGGAGCTGTTTTTT	CASRSRQGAGELFF
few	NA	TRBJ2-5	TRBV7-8	TGTGCCAGCAGCCCTTTAATGGGGGGCCGCCAAGAGACCCAGTACTTC	CASSPLMGGRQETQYF
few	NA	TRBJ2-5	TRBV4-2	TGTGCCAGCAGCCAATCTAGGGGGGGCCGGGAGACCCAGTACTTC	CASSQSRGGRETQYF
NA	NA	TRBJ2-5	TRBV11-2	TGTGCCAGCAGCTTGGGGGGATGGGAGACCCAGTACTTC	CASSLGGWETQYF
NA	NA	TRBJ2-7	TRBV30	TGTGCCTGGAGTGTAGCCGCAGGAGCTTACTACGAGCAGTACTTC	CAWSVAAGAYYEQYF
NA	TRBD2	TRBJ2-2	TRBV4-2	TGTGCCAGCAGACGCCGTAGCGGGGGAGGTCACGGGGAGCTGTTTTTT	CASRRRSGGGHGELFF
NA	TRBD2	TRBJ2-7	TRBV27	TGTGCCAGCAGTCCTCGACTAGCTACCACCTACGAGCAGTACTTC	CASSPRLATTYEQYF
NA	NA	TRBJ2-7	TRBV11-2	TGTGCCAGCAGCTCCTTAGTAAGCTACGAGCAGTACTTC	CASSSLVSYEQYF
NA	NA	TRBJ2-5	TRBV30	TGTGCCTGGAGTGGAGACTCGGCATACGGGACCCAGTACTTC	CAWSGDSAYGTQYF
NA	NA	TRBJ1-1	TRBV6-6	TGTGCCAGCACCAACAGGGAGAACACTGAAGCTTTCTTT	CASTNRENTEAFF
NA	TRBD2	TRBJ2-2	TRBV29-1	TGCAGCGTTGAGGGGACTAGGACCGGGGAGCTGTTTTTT	CSVEGTRTGELFF
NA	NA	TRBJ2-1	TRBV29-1	TGCAGCGTTGAAGATTTGAGGCAAAGTTACAATGAGCAGTTCTTC	CSVEDLRQSYNEQFF
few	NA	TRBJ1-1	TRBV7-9	TGTGCCAGCAGCTTAGATGGTGGGAACACTGAAGCTTTCTTT	CASSLDGGNTEAFF
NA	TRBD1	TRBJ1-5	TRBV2	TGTGCCAGCAGTGCCCCCAGGGGGAGCAATCAGCCCCAGCATTTT	CASSAPRGSNQPQHF
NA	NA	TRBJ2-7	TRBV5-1	TGCGCCAGCAGCTTGGAGGGGGACCGTAGCTACGAGCAGTACTTC	CASSLEGDRSYEQYF
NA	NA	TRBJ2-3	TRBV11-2	TGTGCCAGCAGCTTAGTACCGGGGCTCAGCACAGATACGCAGTATTTT	CASSLVPGLSTDTQYF
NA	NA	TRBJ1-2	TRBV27	TGTGCCAGCAGTTCATTGGACAGCAACTATGGCTACACCTTC	CASSSLDSNYGYTF
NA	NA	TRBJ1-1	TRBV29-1	TGCAGCGTTAAGGGAAACACTGAAGCTTTCTTT	CSVKGNTEAFF
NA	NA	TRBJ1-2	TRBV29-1	TGCAGCGTTGAGAAGGGTGGCGGGGGCTACACCTTC	CSVEKGGGGYTF
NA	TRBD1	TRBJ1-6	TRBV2	TGTGCCAGCAGCTCAGGGACAGGGATTTCACCCCTCCACTTT	CASSSGTGISPLHF
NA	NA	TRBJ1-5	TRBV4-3	TGCGCCAGCAGCCGAACCTGGGACCCTCGTAATCAGCCCCAGCATTTT	CASSRTWDPRNQPQHF
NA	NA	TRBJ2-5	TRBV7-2	TGTGCCAGCAGTTACGACTCCGAAGAGACCCAGTACTTC	CASSYDSEETQYF